These 25 T cell receptor beta chains were all obtained from the same sample, sequenced in a study of blood T cells in healthy people across ages (dated by TCRdb to between 2014 and 2016). Receptor libraries were prepared by 5' RACE. TCRdb shows the sequencer as Illumina HiSeq 2500. A second PCR of about 6 to 11 cycles was performed with a sample-barcoded 5' primer and a J-beta primer mix. In-frame beta chains were kept once TCRdb had trimmed the public reads at Q25 with fastp and called clones with MiXCR. All rows with the same CDR3 protein become a single entry with the most common DNA and genes. The sample has 1.6 million or so distinct CDR3 sequences on record, around 36% of them singletons. The ten largest clonotypes hold around 10% of the sample. Material for sequencing was blood. These receptors were obtained from a woman aged 25-40 years in good health.

V and J are TRBV20-1 and TRBJ2-1; maybe TRBD2 (5 bases). The J call is doubtful: the DNA matches TRBJ2-7 better. The CDR3 consists of 14 residues. The V gene's germline CDR1 is DFQATT and CDR2 SNEGSKA (reference sequence). The CDR3 DNA is TGCAGGGGAGAGGCTAGGAGGTCTTCCAATGAGCAGTACTTC. It encodes CRGEARRSSNEQYF.

This clonotype was seen a handful of times. CDR3 in amino acids: CSAPFAGGRVETQYF. The CDR3 nucleotides are TGCAGTGCACCCTTTGCGGGGGGCCGGGTGGAGACCCAGTACTTC. V and J are TRBV20-1 and TRBJ2-5, with 8 bases matching TRBD2. The V gene's germline CDR1 is DFQATT and CDR2 SNEGSKA (reference sequence). The CDR3 length is 15 residues. J was trimmed by 5 bases and V by 6 bases; bases with no gene match: 14.

The genes are TRBV11-2 and TRBJ2-1; 7 positions match TRBD1. V was pared by 1 base and J by 5 bases, with 8 bases of the junction left unmatched. The CDR3 has 16 amino acids. Germline V CDR1 and CDR2: SGHAT, FQNNGV. The CDR3 protein is CASSLGVRQGHNEQFF. In nucleotides, the CDR3 is TGTGCCAGCAGCTTAGGAGTTAGACAGGGTCACAATGAGCAGTTCTTC.

A few counts support this clonotype. The chain has TRBV4-2 and TRBJ2-7; no firm D call. The germline gives CDR1 LGHNA, CDR2 YNFKEQ. The V end lost 1 base, the J end lost 2 bases, and 15 bases lay between the germline ends. The CDR3 loop spans 16 amino acids. The CDR3 spells CASSQVGETEPYEQYF. CDR3 nucleotide sequence: TGTGCCAGCAGCCAAGTAGGCGAGACTGAACCCTACGAGCAGTACTTC.

This clonotype came up once. This sequence joins TRBV30 and TRBJ2-3; TRBD1 or TRBD2 may be the D gene (5 bases each). Trimming left V 6 bases short and J 4 bases short, with 17 bases between. The germline CDR1 and CDR2 sequences are GTSNPN and SVGIG (reference sequence). This CDR3 region has 14 residues. CDR3 DNA sequence: TGTGCCTGTCTGGGGGTTAAAGGGCCAGATACGCAGTATTTT. As protein: CACLGVKGPDTQYF.

The chain links TRBV5-1 to TRBJ2-1; 8 positions agree with TRBD2. There are 16 residues in the CDR3. Germline V gives CDR1 SGHRS, CDR2 YFSETQ. The J segment lost 1 base and the V segment lost 4 bases, leaving 7 bases of the junction unmatched. CDR3 DNA sequence: TGCGCCAGCAGCAATGGACTAGCAGTTTCCTACAATGAGCAGTTCTTC. Translating it yields CASSNGLAVSYNEQFF.

This rearrangement joins TRBV15 to TRBJ2-7; D may match TRBD1 or TRBD2 (6 bases each). Trimming took off 0 bases at V and 1 base at J, with 10 bases between the two ends. The germline gives CDR1 LNHNV, CDR2 YYDKDF (reference sequence). The CDR3 totals 15 residues. Here the CDR3 DNA reads TGTGCCACCAGCAGAGATCCGGGGGCGTCCTACGAGCAGTACTTC. Its translation: CATSRDPGASYEQYF.

This clonotype was seen ten or more times. The CDR3 DNA reads as TGCAGCGTTTATGGGGGGCGATTCGCCTACGAGCAGTACTTC. This sequence encodes CSVYGGRFAYEQYF. This rearrangement joins TRBV29-1 to TRBJ2-7; D is possibly TRBD1 or TRBD2 (6 bases each). Germline CDR1 SQVTM, CDR2 ANQGSEA. This CDR3 has 14 residues. Trimming removed 5 bases from V and 2 bases from J, with 16 bases in between.

This clonotype came up a few times. The rearrangement joins TRBV11-2 to TRBJ2-3, with D perhaps matching TRBD2 (5 bases). From germline, CDR1 is SGHAT and CDR2 FQNNGV. This CDR3 is 15 amino acids long. Trimming took off 6 bases at V and 0 bases at J, with 13 bases between the two ends. Here the CDR3 DNA reads TGTGCCAGCAGTCAAACGGGAATGAGCACAGATACGCAGTATTTT. This sequence encodes CASSQTGMSTDTQYF. The full variable domain, completed using reference TRBV11-2 and TRBJ2-3, is EAGVAQSPRYKIIEKRQSVAFWCNPISGHATLYWYQQILGQGPKLLIQFQNNGVVDDSQLPKDRFSAERLKGVDSTLKIQPAKLEDSAVYLCASSQTGMSTDTQYFGPGTRLTVL.

This clonotype was recorded a few times. The chain recombines TRBV6-5 with TRBJ1-5, with D unclear. The CDR3 has 13 amino acids. The germline V gene encodes CDR1 MNHEY and CDR2 SVGAGI. Deletions cut 9 bases from V and 5 bases from J, with 14 bases between. The DNA for the CDR3 is TGTGCCAGTAGAATGGGGAGCCATCAGCCCCAGCATTTT. It encodes CASRMGSHQPQHF.

V and J are TRBV4-2 and TRBJ2-1; 10 bases match TRBD2. Germline V lookup: CDR1 LGHNA, CDR2 YNFKEQ. Trimming at V came to 3 bases and at J to 0 bases, leaving 8 bases not matched to a gene. The CDR3 sequence is 18 residues long. CDR3 bases: TGTGCCAGCAGCCAGGAAGAGAGCGGGGGGGGCTCCTACAATGAGCAGTTCTTC. It yields the protein CASSQEESGGGSYNEQFF.

This rearrangement joins TRBV6-1 to TRBJ2-7, with D perhaps matching TRBD2 (5 bases). Germline assignment: CDR1 MNHNS and CDR2 SASEGT. CDR3 length equals 14 residues. V was clipped by 7 bases and J by 4 bases, with 17 bases between them. The DNA of the CDR3 is TGTGCCAGCAACCCGTCGGGGAGCCTGTACGAGCAGTACTTC. It specifies CASNPSGSLYEQYF.

About this clonotype: Relative to the germline gene, one junction end is altered; a read error may explain this. The J gene is TRBJ2-7, the V gene TRBV15, with TRBD1 as a possible D gene (5 bases). This CDR3 comprises 12 residues. The V gene's germline CDR1 is LNHNV and CDR2 YYDKDF (reference sequence). The CDR3 bases are TGTGCCACCAGCAAACCAGGGTACGGGCAGTACTTC. Its protein is CATSKPGYGQYF.

CDR3 sequence (DNA): TGTGCCAGCAGCTGGGGACAGCGATACAATGAGCAGTTCTTC. This translates into CASSWGQRYNEQFF. V usage is TRBV5-5 and J usage is TRBJ2-1, with 7 bases aligning to TRBD1. This CDR3 is built from 14 residues. V lost 3 bases and J lost 4; bases outside the gene matches: 4. Germline CDR1 and CDR2: SGHKS and YYEKEE (reference sequence).

In this sample, this clonotype turned up a few times. The genes are TRBV20-1 and TRBJ1-4; D call uncertain. CDR3 size: 14 residues. Trimming left V 0 bases short and J 4 bases short, with 9 bases between. Germline CDR1 DFQATT, CDR2 SNEGSKA (reference sequence). In nucleotides, the CDR3 is TGCAGTGCTAGAGATGGGAAGGTTAATGAAAAACTGTTTTTT. Translation: CSARDGKVNEKLFF.

V usage is TRBV25-1 and J usage is TRBJ2-1; 7 nucleotides match TRBD1. Germline V gene lookup returns CDR1 MGHDK and CDR2 SYGVNS. The CDR3 runs 13 residues. CDR3 residues: CACTGASYNEQFF. Written as DNA, the CDR3 is TGTGCTTGCACAGGGGCCTCCTACAATGAGCAGTTCTTC.

V usage is TRBV20-1 and J usage is TRBJ1-2, with a possible D match to TRBD1 (6 bases). CDR1 and CDR2 from the germline V gene are DFQATT and SNEGSKA (reference sequence). CDR3 size: 14 residues. Between the trimmed V and J ends, which lost 3 bases and 0 bases, there was a span of 11 bases. This CDR3 reads CSASGTWANYGYTF. CDR3 coding DNA: TGCAGTGCTAGCGGGACATGGGCTAACTATGGCTACACCTTC.

This chain uses TRBV12-5 with TRBJ1-1; D gene uncertain. Trimming cost V 2 bases and J 2 bases, with 6 bases left between them. Germline CDR1 reads LGHNT; CDR2 reads FRNRAP. This CDR3 region has 13 residues. The CDR3 DNA reads as TGTGCTAGTGGTTTGACTGCTAACACTGAAGCTTTCTTT. As protein: CASGLTANTEAFF.

This clonotype was counted ten times or more. The rearrangement joins TRBV7-9 to TRBJ2-7, with TRBD2 matching over 14 bases. Germline CDR1 SEHNR, CDR2 FQNEAQ (reference sequence). With V trimmed by 5 bases and J by 5 bases, 11 bases remained unmatched. The CDR3 is made up of 17 amino acids. The CDR3 region is CASSDPGLAGAGHEQYF. CDR3 in DNA: TGTGCCAGCAGCGATCCGGGACTAGCGGGAGCGGGCCACGAGCAGTACTTC. Full variable domain (remainder filled in from reference TRBV7-9 and TRBJ2-7): DTGVSQNPRHKITKRGQNVTFRCDPISEHNRLYWYRQTLGQGPEFLTYFQNEAQLEKSRLLSDRFSAERPKGSFSTLEIQRTEQGDSAMYLCASSDPGLAGAGHEQYFGPGTRLTVT.

This clonotype was detected a few times. At one of its ends the junction is not consistent with the germline gene, which may arise from a read error. The V gene is TRBV29-1, the J gene TRBJ2-1; the match to TRBD2 covers 10 bases. Germline assignment: CDR1 SQVTM and CDR2 ANQGSEA. There are 14 residues in the CDR3. DNA of the CDR3: TGCAGCGTTGTCTCCAGCGGGAGGGTAAATGGGCAGTTCTTC. Protein sequence: CSVVSSGRVNGQFF.

This clonotype was seen a few times. The chain uses TRBV28 and TRBJ1-1; D ambiguous. CDR1 is MDHEN, CDR2 SYDVKM, per germline. Trimming removed 8 bases from V and 1 base from J, with 8 bases in between. The CDR3 extends over 12 amino acids. The CDR3, as DNA: TGTGCCAGCCACCGGCCGAACACTGAAGCTTTCTTT. Its translation: CASHRPNTEAFF.

The chain links TRBV7-7 to TRBJ2-5, with D unresolved. Trimming shortened V by 3 bases and J by 3 bases, and 14 bases separated the two germline ends. The CDR3 covers 15 residues. Per the germline V gene, CDR1 is SSHAT and CDR2 is FNYEAQ (reference sequence). The CDR3, as DNA: TGTGCCAGCAGCTTCGCTCCCAATCCGGAAGAGACCCAGTACTTC. This sequence encodes CASSFAPNPEETQYF.

This clonotype was recorded many times. The CDR3 loop is CSARLAYEQYF. In DNA, the CDR3 is TGCAGTGCTAGGCTAGCCTACGAGCAGTACTTC. This chain uses TRBV20-1 with TRBJ2-7; unclear D gene. The CDR3 is made up of 11 amino acids. The germline V gene encodes CDR1 DFQATT and CDR2 SNEGSKA (reference sequence). Trimming pared 3 bases from V and 2 bases from J, leaving 5 bases between.

Turning to this clonotype: As the CDR3 is not closed by the conserved phenylalanine or tryptophan, this likely results from a read error. The chain has TRBV27 and TRBJ2-7; 7 positions agree with TRBD1. Germline lookup yields CDR1 MNHEY and CDR2 SMNVEV (reference sequence). V was pared by 5 bases and J by 3 bases, with 13 bases of the junction left unmatched. This CDR3 comprises 16 residues. In DNA, the CDR3 is TGTGCCAGCAGTCCATCAACAGGGGAAGCTGTCTACGAGCAGTACTCC. Its protein product is CASSPSTGEAVYEQYS.

In this sample, this clonotype turned up many times. The genes are TRBV6-5 and TRBJ2-7; a weak D match, TRBD2 (5 bases). The CDR3 extends over 13 amino acids. The V and J ends lost 4 bases and 6 bases respectively, with 13 bases between them. Germline V lookup: CDR1 MNHEY, CDR2 SVGAGI. CDR3 amino acids: CASSLLGGREQYF. The CDR3 DNA reads as TGTGCCAGCAGTTTGCTTGGAGGTCGCGAGCAGTACTTC.